The 13 T cell receptor beta chains below were found in one sample sequenced in a study of cytomegalovirus exposure and HLA in healthy donors. The PCR used 60 Vbeta and 13 Jbeta primers. TCRdb's table, derived via immunoSEQ multiplex PCR, lists solely in-frame clones and lacks some. The specimen's table records under 200,000 clones. The specimen was PBMCs. These receptors all stem from a woman younger than 30 in good health and CMV-seropositive.

V usage is TRBV2 and J usage is TRBJ2-7; D gene uncertain. The CDR3 is made up of 12 amino acids. Trimming stripped 7 bases from V and 9 bases from J, with 16 bases between. Germline V gene data show CDR1 as SNHLY and CDR2 as FYNNEI. The CDR3 protein is CASNLTPTGQYF. CDR3 nucleotide sequence: TGTGCCAGCAACTTGACCCCTACGGGGCAGTACTTC.

The rearrangement links TRBV5-6 to TRBJ1-2, with TRBD1 matching 10 bases. The CDR3 spans 14 residues. CDR1 SGHDT and CDR2 YYEEEE come from the germline V gene. Losses at the gene ends were 3 bases for V and 7 bases for J; bases not matched to a gene: 6. In DNA, the CDR3 is TGTGCCAGCAGCTCCGGGACAGGGGCGTTTGGCTACACCTTC. Translation gives CASSSGTGAFGYTF.

V is TRBV9 and J is TRBJ1-5; TRBD1 matches at 8 bases. The CDR3 length is 15 residues. Unmatched junction bases numbered 5, after V lost 4 bases and J lost 2 bases. In germline, CDR1 is SGDLS, CDR2 YYNGEE. The DNA of the CDR3 is TGTGCCAGCAGCTCCCGACAGGGGTGCAATCAGCCCCAGCATTTT. As protein: CASSSRQGCNQPQHF.

V usage is TRBV7-9 and J usage is TRBJ1-3, with a tentative D call TRBD1 (5 bases). The germline V gene encodes CDR1 SEHNR and CDR2 FQNEAQ (reference sequence). Trimming stripped 7 bases from V and 2 bases from J, with 12 bases between. The CDR3 totals 14 residues. CDR3 in DNA: TGTGCCAGCACCCACTCGGGGGCTGGAAACACCATATATTTT. Amino acids: CASTHSGAGNTIYF.

About this clone: The sample contains more than one DNA sequence encoding this CDR3. The V call is TRBV5-1, the J call TRBJ2-5; 7 nucleotides align to TRBD1. The J call may be in error: the DNA end matches TRBJ2-7 better. Germline V gives CDR1 SGHRS, CDR2 YFSETQ. The CDR3 runs to 15 residues. CDR3 DNA sequence: TGCGCCAGCAGCTTCCGCCGGGACAGCCACTACGAGCAGTACTTC. Translation gives CASSFRRDSHYEQYF.

This chain links TRBV6-5 with TRBJ2-5, with 8 bases that match TRBD2. Germline assignment: CDR1 MNHEY and CDR2 SVGAGI. V shed 7 bases, J shed 2 bases, and the junction held 6 bases outside the gene matches. The CDR3 runs to 14 residues. The CDR3 DNA sequence: TGTGCCAGCATTAGTAGCGGGGCTCAAGAGACCCAGTACTTC. It specifies CASISSGAQETQYF.

The chain links TRBV5-5 to TRBJ1-5; D is ambiguous. Deletions cut 0 bases from V and 2 bases from J, with 9 bases between. Germline CDR1 reads SGHKS; CDR2 reads YYEKEE (reference sequence). The length of the CDR3 is 15 residues. CDR3 amino acids: CASSLDPAGNQPQHF. The CDR3 coding sequence is TGTGCCAGCAGCTTGGACCCGGCGGGCAATCAGCCCCAGCATTTT.

J is TRBJ1-4 and V is TRBV5-3; D might be TRBD1 (5 bases). TRBV5-3 is reported as an ORF; its role is uncertain. The CDR3 extends over 14 amino acids. The V end was cut by 6 bases, the J end by 2 bases, with 11 bases between. The CDR3 region is CARNGGVTNEKLFF. CDR3 in DNA: TGTGCCAGAAACGGGGGGGTGACTAATGAAAAACTGTTTTTT.

The J gene is TRBJ1-1, the V gene TRBV30; TRBD1 matches at 7 bases. Germline V gene sequence: CDR1 GTSNPN, CDR2 SVGIG (reference sequence). The V and J ends lost 5 bases and 1 base, in that order; junction bases with no gene match: 13. CDR3 length: 16 residues. The CDR3 reads CAWAPGVGTANTEAFF. The CDR3 DNA is TGTGCCTGGGCTCCTGGAGTTGGGACAGCGAACACTGAAGCTTTCTTT.

V usage is TRBV4-1 and J usage is TRBJ2-2, with TRBD2 matching 11 bases. V lost 1 base, J lost 2 bases, and 3 bases stayed unmatched. The V gene's germline CDR1 is MGHRA and CDR2 YSYEKL. This CDR3 has 17 residues. CDR3 residues: CASSQGGTSGNTGELFF. CDR3 coding DNA: TGCGCCAGCAGCCAAGGCGGGACTAGCGGTAACACCGGGGAGCTGTTTTTT.

The chain employs TRBV19 and TRBJ1-3; tentatively, D is TRBD1 (5 bases). The CDR3 length is 15 residues. The V gene lost 8 bases and the J gene lost 0 bases, with 14 bases spanning the gap. The germline gives CDR1 LNHDA, CDR2 SQIVND (reference sequence). CDR3 bases: TGTGCCAGTCGACAGCTAGATTTCTCTGGAAACACCATATATTTT. This encodes CASRQLDFSGNTIYF.

The chain recombines TRBV27 with TRBJ1-1; D call uncertain. V lost 3 bases and J lost 1, with 9 bases in between. The CDR3 covers 14 residues. The germline gives CDR1 MNHEY, CDR2 SMNVEV (reference sequence). The CDR3 sequence: CASSLRRENTEAFF. CDR3 DNA sequence: TGTGCCAGCAGTTTGCGACGGGAGAACACTGAAGCTTTCTTT.

The chain joins TRBV6-1 to TRBJ2-7, with 8 positions matching TRBD1. Looked up from germline, CDR1 is MNHNS and CDR2 is SASEGT. V lost 6 bases to trimming and J lost 0 bases; unmatched junction nucleotides: 4. This CDR3 has 14 residues. The CDR3 DNA is TGTGCCAGCAGCCGGACAGGGAGCTCCTACGAGCAGTACTTC. This encodes CASSRTGSSYEQYF.